Listed below are T cell receptor beta chains from one sample, sequenced in a study of blood T cells in healthy people across ages. A single record per CDR3 protein comes from TCRdb applying MiXCR to the 5' RACE reads. The table records approximately 900,000 distinct CDR3 sequences, 45% to 50% of them present only once. The sample comprised blood. The receptors here all came from a man aged 25-45 years in good health. Both conserved end residues are part of each CDR3. D genes are given only for firm matches. Only part of the rows carry a size: once, few, many, or a class if the clone is expanded.

j_call d_call v_call clone_size cdr3_aa cdr3_nt
TRBJ2-4 TRBD1 TRBV7-6 few CASSRGQGGEQYF TGTGCCAGCAGCCGTGGACAGGGCGGAGAGCAGTACTTC
TRBJ2-5 TRBD1 TRBV20-1 . CSARGTGEETRYF TGCAGTGCTAGAGGAACAGGGGAAGAGACCCGGTACTTC
TRBJ1-6 . TRBV7-2 . CASSFGGTYSSPLHF TGTGCCAGCAGCTTCGGGGGCACCTATAGTTCACCCCTCCACTTT
TRBJ2-7 TRBD2 TRBV20-1 . CSARDLIGRRGDNEQYF TGCAGTGCTAGAGACCTCATCGGGAGGCGGGGGGACAACGAGCAGTACTTC
TRBJ1-2 TRBD1 TRBV4-3 . CASSQDLKGGKDGYTF TGCGCCAGCAGCCAAGATTTGAAAGGGGGCAAGGATGGCTACACCTTC
TRBJ2-5 TRBD1 TRBV28 . CASSPQGLGTGTQETQYF TGTGCCAGCAGCCCCCAGGGACTTGGGACAGGGACCCAAGAGACCCAGTACTTC
TRBJ1-2 TRBD1 TRBV20-1 . CSARARTGEDNYGYTF TGCAGTGCTAGGGCCCGGACAGGAGAGGATAACTATGGCTACACCTTC
TRBJ2-7 . TRBV9 . CASSVTPSSSGYEQYF TGTGCCAGCAGCGTTACCCCATCTAGTTCGGGCTACGAGCAGTACTTC
TRBJ2-3 TRBD2 TRBV20-1 few CSAPDAASGIHNTQYF TGCAGTGCTCCCGATGCGGCTAGCGGGATTCACAATACGCAGTATTTT
TRBJ1-5 . TRBV12-3/TRBV12-4 . CASSPQNRDWQPQHF TGTGCCAGCAGCCCTCAGAACAGGGATTGGCAGCCCCAGCATTTT
TRBJ2-5 . TRBV28 . CASSPPGEQTQYF TGTGCCAGCAGTCCACCCGGGGAGCAGACCCAGTACTTC
TRBJ2-5 TRBD1 TRBV6-5 . CASRNRGPGGQYF TGTGCCAGCAGAAACAGGGGTCCAGGCGGGCAGTACTTC
TRBJ2-1 TRBD1 TRBV20-1 few CSGDSRNGEQFF TGCAGCGGGGACAGCCGGAATGGTGAGCAGTTCTTC
TRBJ1-5 TRBD1 TRBV28 . CASSSRDRVRSSNQPQHF TGTGCCAGCAGTTCCCGGGACAGGGTACGGTCTAGCAATCAGCCCCAGCATTTT
TRBJ2-7 TRBD1 TRBV29-1 few CSVETGTGLTEQYF TGCAGCGTTGAAACCGGGACAGGACTCACCGAGCAGTACTTC
TRBJ1-2 . TRBV7-2 . CASSGIGGGTYGYTF TGTGCCAGCAGCGGAATTGGTGGGGGGACCTATGGCTACACCTTC
TRBJ2-3 TRBD1 TRBV2 few CANSKQGLTDTQYF TGTGCCAACTCGAAACAGGGGCTCACAGATACGCAGTATTTT
TRBJ2-7 . TRBV7-9 few CASSLGAGSQYF TGTGCCAGCAGCTTAGGTGCAGGATCTCAGTACTTC
TRBJ1-2 . TRBV20-1 . CSARALDKPFYGYTF TGCAGTGCTAGAGCCCTAGACAAACCTTTCTATGGCTACACCTTC
TRBJ1-5 TRBD1 TRBV5-1 few CASSPEPDRHNQPQHF TGCGCCAGCAGCCCCGAGCCGGACAGGCACAATCAGCCCCAGCATTTT
TRBJ1-5 . TRBV4-1 few CASSQDGGRGNQPQHF TGTGCCAGCAGCCAGGACGGGGGAAGGGGCAATCAGCCCCAGCATTTT
TRBJ2-4 . TRBV21-1 few CASSKFKGAAKNIQYF TGTGCCAGCAGCAAATTTAAGGGGGCGGCCAAAAACATTCAGTACTTC
TRBJ2-7 . TRBV12-3/TRBV12-4 . CASSFVAGSFPYEQYF TGTGCCAGCAGTTTCGTTGCGGGCAGCTTCCCCTACGAGCAGTACTTC
TRBJ2-5 . TRBV29-1 . CSAGMFGETQYF TGCAGCGCTGGGATGTTTGGGGAGACCCAGTACTTC
TRBJ2-7 . TRBV5-6 . CASTSGFREQYF TGTGCCAGCACCTCGGGGTTTCGCGAGCAGTACTTC
TRBJ1-1 . TRBV20-1 . CSARDGGVNTEAFF TGCAGTGCTAGAGATGGGGGGGTTAACACTGAAGCTTTCTTT
TRBJ2-1 TRBD2 TRBV30 . CAWKAGEYNEQFF TGTGCCTGGAAAGCGGGGGAGTACAATGAGCAGTTCTTC
TRBJ1-2 . TRBV20-1 . CSARESGRTNYGHTF TGCAGTGCTAGAGAGTCCGGGAGAACTAACTATGGCCACACCTTC
TRBJ2-5 TRBD1 TRBV2 once CASSEQDRGYF TGTGCCAGCAGTGAACAGGACAGGGGGTACTTC
TRBJ1-1 . TRBV4-1 . CASSLERAMNTEAFF TGCGCCAGCAGCCTAGAGAGGGCTATGAACACTGAAGCTTTCTTT
TRBJ1-6 TRBD1 TRBV18 . CASSPPGQGLYNSPLHF TGTGCCAGCTCACCACCGGGACAGGGTCTGTATAATTCACCCCTCCACTTT
TRBJ1-6 TRBD1 TRBV4-3 . CASSQSTGVGSPLHF TGCGCCAGCAGCCAAAGCACAGGGGTGGGCTCACCCCTCCACTTT
TRBJ1-2 . TRBV6-6 . CASSSDGQNYGYTF TGTGCCAGCAGTTCTGACGGACAGAACTATGGCTACACCTTC
TRBJ2-3 . TRBV15 few CATSRDKQGPDTQYF TGTGCCACCAGCAGAGATAAGCAGGGGCCAGATACGCAGTATTTT
TRBJ1-5 TRBD1 TRBV28 few CASSSSQGVDQPQHF TGTGCCAGCAGTTCGTCACAGGGGGTAGATCAGCCCCAGCATTTT
TRBJ1-5 TRBD1 TRBV5-1 few CASSRGQGPAWPQHF TGCGCCAGCAGCCGAGGACAGGGGCCGGCTTGGCCCCAGCATTTT
TRBJ2-1 TRBD2 TRBV9 few CASSAAGDYSYNEQFF TGTGCCAGCAGTGCCGCCGGGGACTACTCCTACAATGAGCAGTTCTTC
TRBJ2-7 TRBD1 TRBV14 . CASSQDWDRGLYEQYF TGTGCCAGCAGCCAAGATTGGGACAGGGGGCTATACGAGCAGTACTTC
TRBJ2-3 . TRBV30 . CAWSQGKSTDTQYF TGTGCCTGGAGTCAGGGCAAAAGCACAGATACGCAGTATTTT
TRBJ2-7 TRBD1 TRBV5-1 few CASSISDRGQYEQYF TGCGCCAGCAGCATCTCGGACAGGGGGCAATACGAGCAGTACTTC
TRBJ1-2 TRBD1 TRBV6-5 . CASSSSGQGGGYTF TGTGCCAGCAGTTCGTCCGGACAGGGAGGAGGCTACACCTTC
TRBJ2-7 . TRBV29-1 . CSGDSYNEQYF TGCAGCGGGGACTCATACAATGAGCAGTACTTC
TRBJ1-2 . TRBV20-1 . CNAKGGIVYGYTF TGCAATGCTAAGGGCGGAATCGTCTATGGCTACACCTTC
TRBJ1-2 . TRBV9 few CASSVDSYGYTF TGTGCCAGCAGCGTAGATTCCTATGGCTACACCTTC
TRBJ2-7 TRBD2 TRBV7-2 . CASSYGTSDTYEQYF TGTGCCAGCAGCTACGGGACTAGCGATACCTACGAGCAGTACTTC
TRBJ2-5 TRBD2 TRBV2 . CASSLLGGGTETQYF TGTGCCAGCAGCCTGCTGGGCGGGGGGACGGAGACCCAGTACTTC